These 8 T cell receptor beta chains were sequenced from one sample in a study of T cell responses to AZD1222 COVID-19 vaccine. Produced via immunoSEQ multiplex PCR; TCRdb's table is partial and in-frame only. The sample lists around 140,000 clones; around nine tenths were seen once. The sample in question was peripheral blood, obtained on day 0 of AZD1222 vaccination. These receptors were taken from an adult in good health.

The V gene is TRBV18, the J gene TRBJ1-4; tentative D call: TRBD1 (6 bases). V was clipped by 8 bases and J by 11 bases, with 12 bases between them. Germline CDR1 is KGHSH and CDR2 is LQKENI. The CDR3 contains 11 residues. The CDR3 spells CASATGSKLFF. The CDR3 nucleotides read TGTGCCAGCGCGACAGGATCCAAACTGTTTTTT.

This clone was counted between two and nine times. This sequence joins TRBV5-6 and TRBJ1-1, with 9 bases identical to TRBD1. The CDR3 runs to 15 residues. The junction had 14 bases not matched to a gene; V was cut back by 4 bases and J by 10 bases. CDR1 and CDR2 from the germline V gene are SGHDT and YYEEEE. The CDR3 DNA is TGTGCCAGCAGCGACGGGACAGGGTTTTTCTTCGGAGCTTTCTTT. It codes for CASSDGTGFFFGAFF.

V gene TRBV3-1 (or the pseudogene TRBV3-2) combines with J gene TRBJ2-3; 13 bases fit TRBD2. V lost 1 base and J lost 6; bases outside the gene matches: 13. This CDR3 is built from 19 residues. CDR1 is LGHDT, CDR2 YNNKEL, per germline (reference sequence). This chain's CDR3 is CASSQVYGLAGEGSDTQYF. The DNA of the CDR3 is TGTGCCAGCAGCCAAGTATACGGACTAGCGGGAGAGGGCTCTGATACGCAGTATTTT.

The chain uses TRBV5-6 and TRBJ1-2; D gene ambiguous. The V and J ends lost 0 bases and 8 bases respectively, with 14 bases between them. This CDR3 has 14 residues. Germline values: CDR1 SGHDT, CDR2 YYEEEE. Here the CDR3 reads CASSLGELWIGYTF. The DNA for the CDR3 is TGTGCCAGCAGCTTGGGGGAACTTTGGATCGGCTACACCTTC.

The gene calls are TRBV30 and TRBJ1-3; D is unresolved. Germline loops: CDR1 GTSNPN, CDR2 SVGIG (reference sequence). The CDR3 has 14 residues. Trimming took off 0 bases at V and 4 bases at J, with 10 bases between the two ends. In nucleotides, the CDR3 is TGTGCCTGGAGTGTATGGCAGGCAGGAAACACCATATATTTT. Its protein is CAWSVWQAGNTIYF. The full variable domain, completed using reference TRBV30 and TRBJ1-3, is SQTIHQWPATLVQPVGSPLSLECTVEGTSNPNLYWYRQAAGRGLQLLFYSVGIGQISSEVPQNLSASRPQDRQFILSSKKLLLSDSGFYLCAWSVWQAGNTIYFGEGSWLTVV.

J is TRBJ1-1 and V is TRBV7-2, with unresolved D. V was pared by 5 bases and J by 1 base, with 14 bases between. Germline V gives CDR1 SGHTA, CDR2 FQGNSA. The CDR3 length is 15 residues. CDR3 nucleotides: TGTGCCAGCAGCCCTGGGTCGGGCCAGAACACTGAAGCTTTCTTT. Translated: CASSPGSGQNTEAFF.

This clone has a single count. This chain uses TRBV11-2 with TRBJ1-6; 10 nucleotides agree with TRBD1. The CDR3 sequence is 15 residues long. V shed 5 bases and J 10 bases; nucleotides not matched to a gene: 8. Per the germline V gene, CDR1 is SGHAT and CDR2 is FQNNGV. Here the CDR3 DNA reads TGTGCCAGCAGCCTCCACGGACAGGGGGGATCACCCCTCCACTTT. Translation: CASSLHGQGGSPLHF.

J is TRBJ2-5 and V is TRBV6-1; D might be TRBD2 (5 bases). The V end lost 4 bases, the J end lost 4 bases, and 19 bases lay between the germline ends. This CDR3 region has 16 residues. Germline loops: CDR1 MNHNS, CDR2 SASEGT. The CDR3 nucleotides read TGTGCCAGCAGTGGTAGGGAGAGCGTCAGTATAGAGACCCAGTACTTC. It specifies CASSGRESVSIETQYF.